This T cell receptor (beta chain) was retrieved from a study of blood T cells in healthy people across ages. Sample-barcoded 5' priming and a J-beta primer mix drove a second PCR of roughly 6 to 12 cycles. In TCRdb, the 5' RACE reads were re-called with MiXCR into one record per CDR3 protein. The table records approximately 580,000 distinct CDR3 sequences, approximately 25% of them present only once. Every donor gave approximately 10 milliliters of peripheral blood. This CDR3 is 16 amino acids long. CDR1 is LNHNV, CDR2 YYDKDF, per germline (reference sequence). This sample also appeared in a second study, on T cells of mothers and their children. That paper adds: During the second PCR, the M1S primer introduced sample barcodes along with 2-4 random nucleotides. In related and unrelated pairs alike, thymic selection shapes TCR recombination output, with inherited differences minor.

The rearrangement joins TRBV15 to TRBJ2-5; D is tentatively TRBD1 or TRBD2 (5 bases each). TRBJ2-7 explains the end of the DNA better; the J call may be wrong. The source of this sequence is a boy aged 5-17 years in good health. Sequenced material: blood. The CDR3 sequence is CATSRSPGTGSYEQYF. The CDR3 bases are TGTGCCACCAGCAGGTCCCCCGGGACGGGTTCCTACGAGCAGTACTTC.